This section outlines one TCR beta chain sequence together with its context. As yet, its antigen is unknown. The sample originates from a study of monozygotic twins with inflammatory bowel disease. General observations from the study: TCRbeta diversity (inverse Simpson) was lower in IBD patients than in healthy co-twins.

T cells were not sorted, and total RNA was isolated straight from whole blood. Each of the TCR libraries took about 4,000 ng of total RNA. Eight distinct reactions (per sample) were used to make the cDNA. Using the 5' RACE reads, TCRdb records one entry per CDR3 protein without DNA. This sample's clone table lists 150,000 to 200,000 distinct CDR3 sequences. The CDR3 is made up of 13 amino acids. Germline-derived CDR1 and CDR2 are SQVTM and ANQGSEA. Sequencing used blood. The sequence came from a human donor with ulcerative colitis or Crohn's disease, or a healthy co-twin of an affected twin (not recorded which). This chain links TRBV29-1 with TRBJ2-2. CDR3: CSVSGANTGELFF.